The 25 T cell receptor beta chains listed next were all sequenced from one sample in a study of T cell changes during pregnancy in multiple sclerosis (dated by TCRdb to about 2019). The receptor library was made with the immunoSEQ multiplex PCR assay. TCRdb re-hosts the immuneACCESS table, in-frame sequences only. Its copies lack some clones; in the studies checked, an unresolved V gene accounts for under half of them, and the cause for the rest is not known. The sample table contains 65,000 to 95,000 clones; only one count was recorded for 85% to 95% of them. The ten largest account for approximately 2.4% of the sample. The material was peripheral blood, obtained after pregnancy. These receptors were obtained from a female donor in good health, enrolled as a control in a pregnancy study.

V and J are TRBV6-1 and TRBJ2-1, with 11 bases identical to TRBD2. The CDR3 contains 17 residues. Unmatched junction bases numbered 7, after V lost 2 bases and J lost 4 bases. The germline V gene has CDR1 MNHNS and CDR2 SASEGT. The CDR3 DNA follows: TGTGCCAGCAGTGAATTAACTAGCGGGAGTCTGTACAATGAGCAGTTCTTC. Its translation is CASSELTSGSLYNEQFF.

V is TRBV7-2 and J is TRBJ2-7, with TRBD1 matching 7 bases. Germline V gene sequence: CDR1 SGHTA, CDR2 FQGNSA. The CDR3 sequence is 14 residues long. J lost 3 bases, V lost 3 bases, and 5 bases had no gene match. This chain's CDR3 is CASSLGRDSYEQYF. The DNA of the CDR3 is TGTGCCAGCAGCTTGGGCCGGGACAGCTACGAGCAGTACTTC.

This chain connects TRBV15 to TRBJ2-2; TRBD2 matches 9 bases. Germline V gene sequence: CDR1 LNHNV, CDR2 YYDKDF (reference sequence). There are 19 residues in the CDR3. After removal of 0 bases from V and 1 base from J, the junction contained 9 bases not matched to a gene. The CDR3 DNA follows: TGTGCCACCAGCAGAGAGGGGCTAAGCGGGGGGCGGAACACCGGGGAGCTGTTTTTT. It translates to CATSREGLSGGRNTGELFF.

The chain combines TRBV2 with TRBJ2-1, with TRBD1 as a possible D gene (6 bases). Germline V gene data show CDR1 as SNHLY and CDR2 as FYNNEI. The CDR3 consists of 14 residues. V lost 6 bases to trimming and J lost 8 bases, with 17 bases between them. In nucleotides, the CDR3 is TGTGCCAGCAGCGAACGTACAGGGATGGATGAGCAGTTCTTC. Residues: CASSERTGMDEQFF.

The chain links TRBV2 to TRBJ1-5; D is perhaps TRBD1 (6 bases). Germline values: CDR1 SNHLY, CDR2 FYNNEI. The CDR3 covers 14 residues. Trimming took 7 bases from V and 2 from J, leaving 12 bases between them. The CDR3 spells CASNLPGGNQPQHF. CDR3 DNA: TGTGCCAGCAACCTGCCAGGGGGCAATCAGCCCCAGCATTTT.

The rearrangement joins TRBV7-8 to TRBJ2-5; a possible D gene is TRBD2 (5 bases). CDR1 and CDR2 from the germline V gene are SGHVS and FQNEAQ. Trimming removed 1 base at V and 3 bases at J, with 6 bases between. CDR3 length equals 13 residues. The DNA for the CDR3 is TGTGCCAGCAGCTTAGGGGAGAAAGAGACCCAGTACTTC. Translating it yields CASSLGEKETQYF.

This sequence joins TRBV12-5 and TRBJ2-1; TRBD2 matches at 7 bases. The CDR3 contains 16 residues. Trimming at V came to 5 bases and at J to 8 bases, leaving 15 bases not matched to a gene. Germline V lookup: CDR1 LGHNT, CDR2 FRNRAP. In DNA form, the CDR3 reads TGTGCTAGTGGTCGTGGGATCTCGGGGGAGGGCGATGAGCAGTTCTTC. Amino acids: CASGRGISGEGDEQFF.

The V gene is TRBV5-1, the J gene TRBJ2-7; D is uncertain. In germline, CDR1 is SGHRS, CDR2 YFSETQ. The CDR3 is made up of 12 amino acids. V shed 1 base and J shed 5 bases, with 7 bases lying between them. The CDR3: CASSLTSNEQYF. The CDR3 DNA reads as TGCGCCAGCAGCTTGACCTCTAACGAGCAGTACTTC.

The rearrangement links TRBV20-1 to TRBJ1-5; maybe TRBD1 (5 bases). Germline V gene sequence: CDR1 DFQATT, CDR2 SNEGSKA (reference sequence). CDR3 length: 11 residues. V dropped 6 bases and J dropped 9 bases, with 12 bases sitting between them. CDR3 protein: CSALGRGPQHF. CDR3 DNA: TGCAGTGCGCTAGGAAGGGGGCCCCAGCATTTT.

V and J are TRBV27 and TRBJ2-7; the D gene is possibly TRBD2 (6 bases). The CDR3 is made up of 14 amino acids. The ends were cut back, 6 bases at V and 0 bases at J, with 12 bases in the middle. CDR1 and CDR2 (germline): MNHEY, SMNVEV (reference sequence). For the CDR3, the DNA is TGTGCCAGCAGCGACGACGGGAGCTCCTACGAGCAGTACTTC. It encodes CASSDDGSSYEQYF.

V and J are TRBV7-9 and TRBJ1-2; 11 bases are shared with TRBD1. The ends lost 4 bases at V and 0 bases at J; junction bases unmatched: 10. The V gene's germline CDR1 is SEHNR and CDR2 FQNEAQ (reference sequence). The CDR3 extends over 18 amino acids. The CDR3 here is CASSSNQLDRGPNYGYTF. The CDR3 DNA sequence: TGTGCCAGCAGCTCGAATCAGCTGGACAGGGGGCCTAACTATGGCTACACCTTC.

V is TRBV28 and J is TRBJ1-2; 12 bases are a match to TRBD1. From germline, CDR1 is MDHEN and CDR2 SYDVKM. The CDR3 is 16 residues long. With V trimmed by 3 bases and J by 4 bases, 6 bases remained unmatched. The CDR3 coding sequence is TGTGCCAGCAGTTTGGTTGGGGGACAGGGGGCCTATGGCTACACCTTC. Amino acid sequence: CASSLVGGQGAYGYTF.

The chain recombines TRBV2 with TRBJ2-5; D not resolved. The CDR3 consists of 12 residues. Trimming stripped 6 bases from V and 5 bases from J, with 10 bases between. Germline CDR1 reads SNHLY; CDR2 reads FYNNEI. The CDR3 loop reads CASRYLEETQYF. DNA of the CDR3: TGTGCCAGCAGGTACCTTGAGGAGACCCAGTACTTC.

The chain recombines TRBV19 with TRBJ1-2, with TRBD1 as a possible D gene (6 bases). The germline V gene encodes CDR1 LNHDA and CDR2 SQIVND (reference sequence). The CDR3 is 15 residues long. Between the trimmed V and J ends, which lost 3 bases and 1 base, there was a span of 12 bases. This CDR3 reads CASSITRTVNYGYTF. The CDR3 DNA follows: TGTGCCAGTAGTATTACGAGGACAGTTAACTATGGCTACACCTTC. Using reference TRBV19 and TRBJ1-2 for the parts outside the CDR3, the full variable domain is DGGITQSPKYLFRKEGQNVTLSCEQNLNHDAMYWYRQDPGQGLRLIYYSQIVNDFQKGDIAEGYSVSREKKESFPLTVTSAQKNPTAFYLCASSITRTVNYGYTFGSGTRLTVV.

The gene calls are TRBV30 and TRBJ2-7; perhaps TRBD1 as D (6 bases). The V and J ends lost 0 bases and 2 bases respectively, with 14 bases between them. Germline CDR1 and CDR2: GTSNPN and SVGIG (reference sequence). The CDR3 totals 15 residues. In nucleotides, the CDR3 is TGTGCCTGGAGTGTACAATCGGGGACACCCTACGAGCAGTACTTC. Amino acid sequence: CAWSVQSGTPYEQYF.

This chain joins TRBV19 and TRBJ1-2; D is ambiguous. Germline V gene lookup returns CDR1 LNHDA and CDR2 SQIVND (reference sequence). The V end was cut by 8 bases, the J end by 1 base, with 14 bases between. The CDR3 is 14 residues long. The CDR3 coding sequence is TGTGCCAGTGGTCGGATAGCTGTTAACTATGGCTACACCTTC. Residues: CASGRIAVNYGYTF.

This sequence joins TRBV10-3 and TRBJ1-4, with D maybe TRBD1 (5 bases). Germline V CDR1 and CDR2: ENHRY, SYGVKD. The CDR3 contains 18 residues. Between the trimmed V and J ends, which lost 3 bases and 0 bases, there was a span of 17 bases. In nucleotides, the CDR3 is TGTGCCATCAGTGACGGGACTGCGGGCCGGGCAACTAATGAAAAACTGTTTTTT. This codes for CAISDGTAGRATNEKLFF.

This clone showed up just a few times. This rearrangement joins TRBV30 to TRBJ1-1; a possible D gene is TRBD1 (5 bases). Per germline, CDR1 GTSNPN and CDR2 SVGIG (reference sequence). Trimming took 3 bases from V and 5 from J, leaving 13 bases between them. The CDR3 runs 13 residues. The CDR3, as DNA: TGTGCCTGGAGAAAAGGGGTAGGGACTGAAGCTTTCTTT. It specifies CAWRKGVGTEAFF.

The CDR3 DNA sequence: TGCGCCAGCAGCTTGAGTACTAGCGGGCCCTACGAGCAGTACTTC. Translated, it gives CASSLSTSGPYEQYF. The chain joins TRBV5-1 to TRBJ2-7; 9 nucleotides agree with TRBD2. The junction had 4 bases not matched to a gene; V was cut back by 1 base and J by 2 bases. Germline CDR1 and CDR2: SGHRS and YFSETQ. This CDR3 has 15 amino acids.

The gene calls are TRBV7-2 and TRBJ1-1; D is perhaps TRBD1 (5 bases). Looked up from germline, CDR1 is SGHTA and CDR2 is FQGNSA. V lost 3 bases and J 1 base, leaving 9 bases between the germline ends. This CDR3 has 14 amino acids. The CDR3 bases are TGTGCCAGCAGCTTGGGGGGGAAGAACACTGAAGCTTTCTTT. Its translation is CASSLGGKNTEAFF.

V and J are TRBV18 and TRBJ2-7; 11 nucleotides line up with TRBD1. Per germline, CDR1 KGHSH and CDR2 LQKENI. V dropped 0 bases and J dropped 3; count of bases not matched to a gene: 7. The CDR3 extends over 17 amino acids. This chain's CDR3 is CASSPPQQDRGLYEQYF. CDR3 sequence (DNA): TGTGCCAGCTCACCACCCCAGCAGGACAGGGGGCTCTACGAGCAGTACTTC.

The chain is built from TRBV9 and TRBJ2-2; D call uncertain. The CDR3 sequence is 16 residues long. The ends were cut back, 6 bases at V and 6 bases at J, with 21 bases in the middle. Germline V CDR1 and CDR2: SGDLS, YYNGEE. In DNA form, the CDR3 reads TGTGCCAGCACCGTCCTAGGCACCGGCGGAGCCGGGGAGCTGTTTTTT. Protein: CASTVLGTGGAGELFF.

In this sample, this clone turned up a few times. The V gene is TRBV28, the J gene TRBJ1-6; D uncertain. Between the trimmed V and J ends, which lost 3 bases and 14 bases, there was a span of 17 bases. Germline assignment: CDR1 MDHEN and CDR2 SYDVKM. The CDR3 consists of 14 residues. The CDR3 region is CASSLSVRLAALHF. CDR3 DNA sequence: TGTGCCAGCAGTTTGTCGGTGAGGCTTGCTGCCCTCCACTTT.

The chain employs TRBV13 and TRBJ2-1; 7 nucleotides agree with TRBD2. Germline CDR1 reads PRHDT; CDR2 reads FYEKMQ (reference sequence). The CDR3 has 16 residues. V was pared by 5 bases and J by 0 bases, with 7 bases of the junction left unmatched. The CDR3 DNA is TGTGCCAGCAGCACCCCTAGCGGCAGCTCCTACAATGAGCAGTTCTTC. Its protein product is CASSTPSGSSYNEQFF.

This sequence joins TRBV2 and TRBJ2-2; 7 bases align to TRBD1. After removal of 4 bases from V and 6 bases from J, the junction contained 8 bases not matched to a gene. The germline V gene has CDR1 SNHLY and CDR2 FYNNEI. The CDR3 is made up of 15 amino acids. CDR3 nucleotides: TGTGCCAGCAGTGTGACAGGGTGGTATCCCGGGGAGCTGTTTTTT. It is translated as CASSVTGWYPGELFF. Using reference TRBV2 and TRBJ2-2 for the parts outside the CDR3, the full variable domain is EPEVTQTPSHQVTQMGQEVILRCVPISNHLYFYWYRQILGQKVEFLVSFYNNEISEKSEIFDDQFSVERPDGSNFTLKIRSTKLEDSAMYFCASSVTGWYPGELFFGEGSRLTVL.